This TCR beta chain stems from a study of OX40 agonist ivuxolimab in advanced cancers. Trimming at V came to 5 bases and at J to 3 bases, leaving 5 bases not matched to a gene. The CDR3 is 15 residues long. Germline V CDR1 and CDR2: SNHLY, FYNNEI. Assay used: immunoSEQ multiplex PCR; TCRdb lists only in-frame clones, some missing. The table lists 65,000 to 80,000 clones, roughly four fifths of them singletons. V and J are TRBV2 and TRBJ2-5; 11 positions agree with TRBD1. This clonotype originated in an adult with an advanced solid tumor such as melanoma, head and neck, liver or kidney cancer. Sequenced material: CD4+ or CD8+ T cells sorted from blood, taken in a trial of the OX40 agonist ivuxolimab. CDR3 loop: CASSRGQGGKETQYF. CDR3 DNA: TGTGCCAGCAGTAGGGGACAGGGGGGAAAAGAGACCCAGTACTTC.